The clone carrying this T cell receptor (beta chain) was seen ten or more times. This entry belongs to a study of neurological immune-mediated disorders. V shed 0 bases and J shed 5 bases, with 11 bases lying between them. Germline V gene sequence: CDR1 SGHRS, CDR2 YFSETQ. This CDR3 is 14 amino acids long. 5'RACE with 10-nucleotide random UMIs generated the cDNA. Via MiXCR, TCRdb re-called the 5' RACE reads, giving one row per CDR3 protein. The profile covers fewer than 85,000 distinct CDR3 sequences, with just over 5% appearing a single time and about 2.4% taken by the ten largest. The sequencing input was PBMCs. The chain has TRBV5-1 and TRBJ2-5, with D possibly TRBD2 on 6 matching bases. The receptor comes from a woman aged 25 to 39 with multiple sclerosis. The CDR3 DNA follows: TGCGCCAGCAGCTTGGTACTAGCCCGGGAGACCCAGTACTTC. Its translation: CASSLVLARETQYF.